The 18 T cell receptor beta chains below were found in one sample sequenced in a study of shared clonotypes between healthy human individuals. Naive CD8 cells, CD45RO-negative and positively selected for CCR7, excluded terminally differentiated effector memory CD45RA+ cells. Data came from immunoSEQ multiplex PCR; TCRdb stores just in-frame clones and leaves some out. This table holds around 610,000 clones, about 96% found once. The specimen sequenced was naive CD8+ T cells sorted from blood. Receptors originate from a woman in her twenties or thirties in good health.

This rearrangement joins TRBV6-5 to TRBJ2-7; tentative D call: TRBD1 (6 bases). Per germline, CDR1 MNHEY and CDR2 SVGAGI. The CDR3 is made up of 16 amino acids. The V end was cut by 3 bases, the J end by 0 bases, with 15 bases between. Here the CDR3 reads CASSYRFRTASYEQYF. The CDR3 DNA sequence: TGTGCCAGCAGTTATCGTTTCCGGACAGCCTCCTACGAGCAGTACTTC.

V gene TRBV5-5 combines with J gene TRBJ2-7, with D hard to call. With 0 bases removed from V and 4 bases from J, the gap between germline ends came to 14 bases. The CDR3 contains 15 residues. Germline-derived CDR1 and CDR2 are SGHKS and YYEKEE (reference sequence). In DNA, the CDR3 is TGTGCCAGCAGCTTGGAGTATTCCTCTGGGTACGAGCAGTACTTC. This translates into CASSLEYSSGYEQYF. Looking up the rest from reference TRBV5-5 and TRBJ2-7 gives the full variable domain: DAGVTQSPTHLIKTRGQQVTLRCSPISGHKSVSWYQQVLGQGPQFIFQYYEKEERGRGNFPDRFSARQFPNYSSELNVNALLLGDSALYLCASSLEYSSGYEQYFGPGTRLTVT.

This clone has only a few counts. The chain has TRBV2 and TRBJ1-2; D ambiguous. CDR3 length equals 13 residues. Germline CDR1 reads SNHLY; CDR2 reads FYNNEI. The germline V and J ends were trimmed by 8 bases and 0 bases, with 10 bases remaining between them. DNA for the CDR3: TGTGCCAGCGAGGACGGTCCTAACTATGGCTACACCTTC. Translating it yields CASEDGPNYGYTF.

This chain connects TRBV28 to TRBJ2-5, with D tentatively TRBD2 (5 bases). The length of the CDR3 is 14 residues. V lost 0 bases and J lost 5, with 10 bases in between. Germline CDR1 and CDR2: MDHEN and SYDVKM. CDR3 amino acids: CASSLWTTQETQYF. For the CDR3, the DNA is TGTGCCAGCAGTTTATGGACTACCCAGGAGACCCAGTACTTC.

To note about this clone: This specimen includes other DNA sequences encoding the same CDR3. This rearrangement joins TRBV9 to TRBJ2-1; no clear D gene. CDR3 length equals 11 residues. Germline V CDR1 and CDR2: SGDLS, YYNGEE. V was trimmed by 0 bases and J by 9 bases, leaving 4 bases between them. CDR3 residues: CASSVGGEQFF. The CDR3, as DNA: TGTGCCAGCAGCGTAGGAGGTGAGCAGTTCTTC.

This chain joins TRBV27 and TRBJ2-3, with D unclear. V lost 0 bases to trimming and J lost 1 base, with 8 bases between them. The CDR3 has 15 amino acids. CDR1 and CDR2 (germline): MNHEY, SMNVEV (reference sequence). The CDR3, as DNA: TGTGCCAGCAGTTTATCAAGGTCTGGCACAGATACGCAGTATTTT. It translates to CASSLSRSGTDTQYF.

This chain connects TRBV28 to TRBJ2-5, with TRBD2 matching over 10 bases. The end of the DNA fits TRBJ2-7 better, so the J call may be wrong. The CDR3 extends over 13 amino acids. The germline V gene has CDR1 MDHEN and CDR2 SYDVKM. CDR3 sequence (DNA): TGTGCCAGCAGTTCTAGCGGGAGCGGCGAGCAGTACTTC. Translating it yields CASSSSGSGEQYF.

The table lists this clone with a count of one. The rearrangement links TRBV5-1 to TRBJ2-1, with 8 positions matching TRBD2. Germline loops: CDR1 SGHRS, CDR2 YFSETQ. Unmatched junction bases numbered 11, after V lost 0 bases and J lost 6 bases. CDR3 length: 17 amino acids. CDR3 sequence (DNA): TGCGCCAGCAGCTTGGATAGGGCGGGAGGTGTATCCAATGAGCAGTTCTTC. It translates to CASSLDRAGGVSNEQFF.

The gene calls are TRBV11-2 and TRBJ2-1; possible D gene TRBD2, 6 bases. From germline, CDR1 is SGHAT and CDR2 FQNNGV. This CDR3 contains 17 residues. Trimming left V 5 bases short and J 4 bases short, with 21 bases between. The CDR3 protein is CASSNPRRGPIYNEQFF. The CDR3 DNA is TGTGCCAGCAGCAACCCACGGAGGGGCCCTATTTACAATGAGCAGTTCTTC. Full variable domain (outside the CDR3, taken from reference TRBV11-2 and TRBJ2-1): EAGVAQSPRYKIIEKRQSVAFWCNPISGHATLYWYQQILGQGPKLLIQFQNNGVVDDSQLPKDRFSAERLKGVDSTLKIQPAKLEDSAVYLCASSNPRRGPIYNEQFFGPGTRLTVL.

This clone has just one count. The J gene is TRBJ1-1, the V gene TRBV14; D unresolved. This CDR3 is 17 amino acids long. With 0 bases removed from V and 0 bases from J, the gap between germline ends came to 14 bases. Germline CDR1 and CDR2: SGHDN and FVKESK. This CDR3 reads CASSQDPVGNMNTEAFF. CDR3 DNA: TGTGCCAGCAGCCAAGATCCTGTCGGAAACATGAACACTGAAGCTTTCTTT.

This chain uses TRBV13 with TRBJ2-7; TRBD1 matches 9 bases. With 5 bases clipped from V and 5 bases from J, the junction kept 10 bases outside the gene matches. The CDR3 loop spans 15 amino acids. Per germline, CDR1 PRHDT and CDR2 FYEKMQ (reference sequence). In nucleotides, the CDR3 is TGTGCCAGCAGCCTAGACGGGACAGGGCGCAACGAGCAGTACTTC. It specifies CASSLDGTGRNEQYF.

Notes on this clone: Germline is not matched at one junction end, which may reflect a read error. The V call is TRBV28, the J call TRBJ2-2; no firm D call. Germline-derived CDR1 and CDR2 are MDHEN and SYDVKM. This CDR3 region has 13 residues. The CDR3 loop is CASSSRYTEELFF. The DNA for the CDR3 is TGTGCCAGCAGTTCCCGCTACACCGAGGAGCTGTTTTTT.

The CDR3 DNA reads as TGTGCCAGCAGTTTTTTTCCAGGGGGCGACTACTATGGCTACACCTTC. Protein product: CASSFFPGGDYYGYTF. The chain links TRBV28 to TRBJ1-2; 8 bases are a match to TRBD1. CDR3 length equals 16 residues. The junction had 9 bases not matched to a gene; V was cut back by 3 bases and J by 3 bases. In germline, CDR1 is MDHEN, CDR2 SYDVKM.

This chain connects TRBV9 to TRBJ2-1; 9 nucleotides line up with TRBD2. Germline assignment: CDR1 SGDLS and CDR2 YYNGEE. This CDR3 comprises 15 residues. Losses at the gene ends were 4 bases for V and 5 bases for J; bases not matched to a gene: 7. The CDR3 bases are TGTGCCAGCAGCAGAACTAGCGGGCGAAACAATGAGCAGTTCTTC. It encodes CASSRTSGRNNEQFF.

The V call is TRBV11-2, the J call TRBJ2-1; 8 positions agree with TRBD2. The germline V gene encodes CDR1 SGHAT and CDR2 FQNNGV. Trimming cost V 0 bases and J 4 bases; bases outside gene matches: 5. The CDR3 runs to 16 residues. The CDR3 reads CASSLEGSGNYNEQFF. DNA of the CDR3: TGTGCCAGCAGCTTAGAAGGTAGCGGGAATTACAATGAGCAGTTCTTC.

V and J are TRBV4-1 and TRBJ2-5; D call uncertain. Germline assignment: CDR1 MGHRA and CDR2 YSYEKL. The ends were cut back, 0 bases at V and 10 bases at J, with 9 bases in the middle. The CDR3 contains 12 residues. This chain's CDR3 is CASSQDGRYQYF. The CDR3 bases are TGCGCCAGCAGCCAAGATGGGCGGTACCAGTACTTC.

This clone has a single count. This chain connects TRBV29-1 to TRBJ2-7; D is perhaps TRBD2 (6 bases). The CDR3 contains 15 residues. V lost 7 bases, J lost 4 bases, and 23 bases lay in between. Germline-derived CDR1 and CDR2 are SQVTM and ANQGSEA. The CDR3 DNA sequence: TGCAGCGCTGCACAGTGGCGGGATGGAATGTACGAGCAGTACTTC. This encodes CSAAQWRDGMYEQYF.

The rearrangement uses TRBV5-1 and TRBJ2-1; D may be TRBD1 (6 bases). Trimming took off 1 base at V and 7 bases at J, with 9 bases between the two ends. The CDR3 spans 13 residues. Germline V gene data show CDR1 as SGHRS and CDR2 as YFSETQ. CDR3 in amino acids: CASSLMGTNEQFF. The CDR3, as DNA: TGCGCCAGCAGCTTGATGGGGACAAATGAGCAGTTCTTC.